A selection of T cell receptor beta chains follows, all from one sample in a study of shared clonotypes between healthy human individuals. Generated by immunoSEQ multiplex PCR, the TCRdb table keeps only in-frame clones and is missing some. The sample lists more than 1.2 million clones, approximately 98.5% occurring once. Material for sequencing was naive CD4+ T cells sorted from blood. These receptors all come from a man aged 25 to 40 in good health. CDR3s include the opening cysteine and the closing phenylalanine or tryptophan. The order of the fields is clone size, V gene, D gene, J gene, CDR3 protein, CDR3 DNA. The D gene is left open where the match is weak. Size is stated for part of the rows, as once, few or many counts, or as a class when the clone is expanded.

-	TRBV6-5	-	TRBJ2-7	CASSPAPYEQYF	TGTGCCAGCTCCCCCGCCCCCTACGAGCAGTACTTC
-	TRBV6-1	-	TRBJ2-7	CASAPNDEQYF	TGTGCCAGCGCCCCGAACGACGAGCAGTACTTC
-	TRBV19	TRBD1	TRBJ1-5	CASSIWTGSSNQPQHF	TGTGCCAGTAGTATATGGACAGGGTCCAGCAATCAGCCCCAGCATTTT
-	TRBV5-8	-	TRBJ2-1	CASSLGVRGEQFF	TGTGCCAGCAGCTTGGGGGTCAGGGGTGAGCAGTTCTTC
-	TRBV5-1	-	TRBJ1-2	CASSLAQADYGYTF	TGCGCCAGCAGCTTGGCTCAGGCAGACTATGGCTACACCTTC
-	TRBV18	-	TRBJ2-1	CASSPIVGSVLYNEQFF	TGTGCCAGCTCACCAATTGTGGGGTCCGTTCTTTACAATGAGCAGTTCTTC
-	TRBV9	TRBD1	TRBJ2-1	CASSQTGTGDNEQFF	TGTGCCAGCAGCCAAACCGGGACAGGCGACAATGAGCAGTTCTTC
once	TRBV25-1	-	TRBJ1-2	CASSESGRPEGYTF	TGTGCCAGCAGTGAATCTGGGCGCCCAGAGGGCTACACCTTC
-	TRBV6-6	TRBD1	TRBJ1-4	CASSYSTGGKLFF	TGTGCCAGCAGTTACTCCACAGGGGGAAAACTGTTTTTT
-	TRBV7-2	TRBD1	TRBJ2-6	CASSLPTGVLASGANVLTF	TGTGCCAGCAGCTTACCGACAGGGGTCCTGGCCTCTGGGGCCAACGTCCTGACTTTC
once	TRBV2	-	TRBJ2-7	CASSALVGDGNYEQYF	TGTGCCAGCAGTGCCTTAGTTGGGGACGGCAACTACGAGCAGTACTTC
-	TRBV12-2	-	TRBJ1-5	CASRLGTDPLGNQPQHF	TGTGCAAGTCGCTTGGGGACAGACCCGTTGGGCAATCAGCCCCAGCATTTT
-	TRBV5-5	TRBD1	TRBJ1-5	CASSYRTGGNQPQHF	TGTGCCAGCAGCTATAGGACAGGAGGCAATCAGCCCCAGCATTTT
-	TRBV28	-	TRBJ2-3	CASALPTDTQYF	TGTGCCAGCGCTCTTCCTACAGATACGCAGTATTTT
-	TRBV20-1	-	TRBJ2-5	CSARNSETQYF	TGCAGTGCTAGAAACTCAGAGACCCAGTACTTC
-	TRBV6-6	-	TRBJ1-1	CASSLGPTEAFF	TGTGCCAGCAGCCTCGGACCTACTGAAGCTTTCTTT
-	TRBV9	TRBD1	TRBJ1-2	CASSARKDSRYRGRGDYGYTF	TGTGCCAGCAGCGCTCGTAAGGACAGCAGATACAGGGGGCGAGGGGACTATGGCTACACCTTC
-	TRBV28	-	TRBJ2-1	CASSWAVTYNEQFF	TGTGCCAGCAGTTGGGCGGTCACCTACAATGAGCAGTTCTTC
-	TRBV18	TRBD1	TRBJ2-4	CASSHWDSKAKNIQYF	TGTGCCAGCTCACACTGGGACAGCAAAGCCAAAAACATTCAGTACTTC
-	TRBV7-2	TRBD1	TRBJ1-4	CASSLVPGQGANEKLFF	TGTGCCAGCAGCTTAGTCCCGGGACAGGGGGCTAATGAAAAACTGTTTTTT
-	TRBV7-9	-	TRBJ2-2	CASSLRQLTGELFF	TGTGCCAGCAGTCTTAGACAGCTCACCGGGGAGCTGTTTTTT
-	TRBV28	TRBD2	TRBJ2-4	CASRPGGRNIQYF	TGTGCCAGCAGGCCCGGGGGGAGGAACATTCAGTACTTC
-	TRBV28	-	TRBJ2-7	CASSLVPNYEQYF	TGTGCCAGCAGTTTGGTCCCGAACTACGAGCAGTACTTC
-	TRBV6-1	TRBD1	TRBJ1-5	CASSVDRVGNQPQHF	TGTGCCAGCAGCGTCGACAGGGTGGGCAATCAGCCCCAGCATTTT
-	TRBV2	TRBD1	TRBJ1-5	CASSRTGLQPQHF	TGTGCCAGCAGTAGGACAGGGCTTCAGCCCCAGCATTTT
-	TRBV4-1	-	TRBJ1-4	CASSQGTRQNSNEKLFF	TGCGCCAGCAGCCAGGGAACACGACAGAACTCGAATGAAAAACTGTTTTTT
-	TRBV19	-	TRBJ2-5	CASSIWGGETQYF	TGTGCCAGTAGTATATGGGGTGGAGAGACCCAGTACTTC
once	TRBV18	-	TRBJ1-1	CASSPFQVNTEAFF	TGTGCCAGCTCACCGTTCCAGGTGAACACTGAAGCTTTCTTT
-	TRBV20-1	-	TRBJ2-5	CSATGKETQYF	TGCAGTGCCACCGGGAAAGAGACCCAGTACTTC
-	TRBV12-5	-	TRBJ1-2	CASGVDSSYGYTF	TGTGCTAGTGGCGTGGACAGCTCCTATGGCTACACCTTC
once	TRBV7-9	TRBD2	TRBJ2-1	CASSWRLAGVGNEQFF	TGTGCCAGCAGCTGGAGACTAGCGGGAGTGGGCAATGAGCAGTTCTTC
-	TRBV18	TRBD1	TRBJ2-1	CASSLGQGTTNEQFF	TGTGCCAGCTCACTTGGACAGGGGACCACCAATGAGCAGTTCTTC
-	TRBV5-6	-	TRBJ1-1	CASSFGQILTEAFF	TGTGCCAGCAGCTTTGGGCAGATCCTCACTGAAGCTTTCTTT
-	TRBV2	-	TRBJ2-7	CASTADTYEQYF	TGTGCCTCCACTGCCGACACCTACGAGCAGTACTTC
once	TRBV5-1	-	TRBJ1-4	CASSAATNEKLFF	TGCGCCAGCAGCGCGGCAACTAATGAAAAACTGTTTTTT
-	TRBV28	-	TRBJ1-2	CASKGQAYYGYTF	TGTGCCAGCAAGGGGCAAGCGTACTATGGCTACACCTTC
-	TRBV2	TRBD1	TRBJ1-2	CASSRTGPSGGYTF	TGTGCCAGCAGTCGGACAGGACCCAGCGGTGGCTACACCTTC
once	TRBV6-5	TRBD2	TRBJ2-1	CASSGGTRALDEQFF	TGTGCCAGCAGTGGAGGGACTAGGGCGTTAGATGAGCAGTTCTTC
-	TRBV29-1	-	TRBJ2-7	CSVGKRGDEQYF	TGCAGCGTTGGTAAGAGGGGCGACGAGCAGTACTTC
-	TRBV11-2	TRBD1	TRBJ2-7	CASSSSPGQGTEQYF	TGTGCCAGCAGCTCAAGTCCGGGACAGGGAACGGAGCAGTACTTC
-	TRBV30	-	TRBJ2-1	CAWSVTPWTGSYNEQFF	TGTGCCTGGAGTGTGACCCCGTGGACTGGCTCCTACAATGAGCAGTTCTTC
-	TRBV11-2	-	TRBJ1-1	CASSLGDNLGAAFF	TGTGCCAGCAGCTTAGGAGACAATTTGGGAGCCGCTTTCTTT
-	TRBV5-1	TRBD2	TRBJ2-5	CASSLSGRGGETQYF	TGCGCCAGCAGCTTGAGCGGGAGGGGTGGAGAGACCCAGTACTTC
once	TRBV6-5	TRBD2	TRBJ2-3	CAAAGTSGPNTQYF	TGTGCCGCCGCAGGGACTAGCGGCCCAAATACGCAGTATTTT
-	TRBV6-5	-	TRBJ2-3	CASSYSVEDTQYF	TGTGCCAGCAGTTATTCAGTCGAAGATACGCAGTATTTT
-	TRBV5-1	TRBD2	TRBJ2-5	CASGGTSGRVIEETQYF	TGCGCCAGCGGGGGGACTAGCGGGAGGGTAATTGAAGAGACCCAGTACTTC
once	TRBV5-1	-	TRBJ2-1	CASSLALARPTNEQFF	TGCGCCAGCAGCTTGGCTCTAGCGAGACCGACCAATGAGCAGTTCTTC
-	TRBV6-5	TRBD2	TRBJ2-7	CASSLTSGRPYEQYF	TGTGCCAGCAGTTTGACTAGCGGGAGACCCTACGAGCAGTACTTC
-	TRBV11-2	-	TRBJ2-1	CASSKGGTSYNEQFF	TGTGCCAGCAGTAAGGGCGGAACCTCCTACAATGAGCAGTTCTTC
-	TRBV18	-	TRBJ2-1	CASSAGGANNEQFF	TGTGCCAGCTCGGCAGGGGGGGCTAACAATGAGCAGTTCTTC
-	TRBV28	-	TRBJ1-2	CASSGNYGYTF	TGTGCCAGCAGTGGAAACTATGGCTACACCTTC
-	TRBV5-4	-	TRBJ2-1	CASSLGVADSYNEQFF	TGTGCCAGCAGCTTGGGAGTAGCGGACTCCTACAATGAGCAGTTCTTC
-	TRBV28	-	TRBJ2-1	CASSFLGNREEQFF	TGTGCCAGCAGTTTCCTCGGGAACCGGGAAGAGCAGTTCTTC
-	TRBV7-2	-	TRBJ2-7	CASSFRRASYEQYF	TGTGCCAGCAGCTTTCGGCGGGCCTCCTACGAGCAGTACTTC
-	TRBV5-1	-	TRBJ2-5	CASSKTVEETQYF	TGCGCCAGCAGCAAGACAGTGGAAGAGACCCAGTACTTC
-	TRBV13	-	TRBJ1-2	CASREANYGYTF	TGTGCCAGCAGGGAAGCTAACTATGGCTACACCTTC
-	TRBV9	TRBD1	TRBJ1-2	CASGDRGRGYTF	TGTGCCAGCGGGGACAGGGGACGTGGCTACACCTTC
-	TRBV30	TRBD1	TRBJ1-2	CAWSPTGPGANYGYTF	TGTGCCTGGAGCCCGACAGGGCCGGGAGCTAACTATGGCTACACCTTC
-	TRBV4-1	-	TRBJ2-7	CASSQGPGAVSYEQYF	TGCGCCAGCAGCCAAGGTCCGGGGGCAGTATCCTACGAGCAGTACTTC
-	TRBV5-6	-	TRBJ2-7	CASTFERVDEQYF	TGTGCCAGCACCTTTGAAAGGGTAGACGAGCAGTACTTC